These 3 T cell receptor beta chains originate from one sample sequenced in a study of shared clonotypes between healthy human individuals (dated by TCRdb to the early 2020s). Libraries were made using the immunoSEQ multiplex PCR assay. The table comes from immuneACCESS by way of TCRdb, which keeps in-frame sequences with V and J called. Part of the clones is missing from these tables; in studies checked, under half for an unresolved V gene and the rest for unknown reasons. The sample table records over 1.4 million clones; approximately 97% of these occur just once. Roughly 1.2% of the sample belongs to the ten largest clones. The sequenced sample consisted of naive CD4+ T cells sorted from blood. What the cell subset or site label conveys for this sample: CD45RA+ positively selected. These receptor sequences come from a man aged 30 to 39 in good health.

The gene calls are TRBV6-1 and TRBJ1-1; D not resolved. This CDR3 has 15 amino acids. The V and J ends lost 1 base and 4 bases respectively, with 13 bases between them. Germline CDR1 and CDR2: MNHNS and SASEGT. The CDR3 coding sequence is TGTGCCAGCAGTGAAGGGTCAACCCTCTCCACTGAAGCTTTCTTT. Its translation is CASSEGSTLSTEAFF.

This chain uses TRBV28 with TRBJ1-1; 7 bases agree with TRBD1. This CDR3 contains 15 residues. V dropped 5 bases and J dropped 1; count of bases not matched to a gene: 7. Per germline, CDR1 MDHEN and CDR2 SYDVKM. The CDR3 bases are TGTGCCAGCAGTCCAGAGGGGGCGGGGAACACTGAAGCTTTCTTT. Protein product: CASSPEGAGNTEAFF.

The chain combines TRBV28 with TRBJ1-1; possible D gene TRBD1, 5 bases. This CDR3 region has 13 residues. From germline, CDR1 is MDHEN and CDR2 SYDVKM. V dropped 6 bases and J dropped 4 bases, with 12 bases sitting between them. The CDR3 nucleotides read TGTGCCAGCAGGCTTCCCGGGGGCACTGAAGCTTTCTTT. Protein sequence: CASRLPGGTEAFF.